This T cell receptor (beta chain) is from a study of blood T cell repertoires in COVID-19 (dated by TCRdb to about 2020). Regarding the study in general: Collaborator samples came from the United States, Italy and Spain and covered acute and convalescent phases of COVID-19. The prospective study material was composed of cDNA or gDNA derived from T cells, B-cell-depleted T cells, or PBMCs. Subjects who had been exposed to COVID-19, were actively infected with it, or had recovered from it provided the deeply sampled blood TCRbeta repertoires that made up the dataset. The repertoires were made available in a free public database intended to serve as a resource for research on the immune response to SARS-CoV-2. The samples were drawn from the first 160 participants of the ongoing ImmuneRACE study and from 1,254 subjects provided by 6 global collaborators. Nearly every sample came with metadata listing a de-identified subject ID, COVID-19 status, age in years and sex. HLA class I and class II types, where available, came from metadata supplied by the sample provider rather than from assay-based typing. Results and caveats for the whole study, not just this receptor: How much clinical and demographic metadata was included differed by source and by participant, and the metadata was provided uncurated.

Note on this clone: It has no known antigen specificity. Per-base quality was not reported, and no clone a single base away is much larger than it.

TCRbeta CDR3 regions were amplified from genomic DNA using the immunoSEQ Assay, a bias-controlled multiplex PCR. Under the source paper's analysis protocol: Within the assay, amplification of reference gene primers was used to estimate how many nucleated cells each sample contained. Sequence reads were collapsed and filtered to measure the absolute abundance of every unique TCRbeta CDR3 rearrangement. For each sample, productive Simpson clonality was calculated by taking the square root of Simpson's diversity index across productive rearrangements. TCRdb re-hosts the immuneACCESS table, in-frame sequences only. Its copies lack some clones; in the studies checked, an unresolved V gene accounts for under half of them, and the cause for the rest is not known. The DNA gave D and trimming, while V, J and clone size come from that table. For this sample there are approximately 250,000 clones; 91% appear just once. Approximately 2.7% of the sample lies in the top ten.

At the junction V is shortened by 0 bases and J by 6 bases; bases outside the gene matches: 2. The CDR3 spans 13 residues, from the cysteine through the phenylalanine. Only the CDR3 portion is preserved as DNA: 39 bases, with reading frame beginning at the first base. CDR1 is given as GTSNPN and CDR2 as SVGIG, both from the germline V gene (reference sequence). Participants in the prospective study were enrolled through a virtual design, were aged roughly 18 to 100 years, and lived in some 24 United States geographic areas. To assign participants to cohorts, the prospective study relied on clinical history that participants themselves reported in a screening survey and a study questionnaire. A participant counted as exposed if, within 2 weeks of entering the study, that participant had been in contact with someone who had a PCR-confirmed or clinician-diagnosed COVID-19 case. In the prospective study, whole blood, serum and a nasopharyngeal or oropharyngeal swab were collected from each participant by mobile phlebotomists. Prospective study participants could optionally give additional blood draws and questionnaires over a 2-month period. Prospective study blood samples were shipped either frozen or at room temperature before DNA extraction.

The sequenced sample was PBMCs or T cells enriched from blood (not recorded which). This TCR derives from a man in his forties who had been exposed to COVID-19. In this chain, TRBV30 is recombined with TRBJ1-2, and 9 bases in between align with TRBD1. The nucleotide sequence is given as TGTGCCTGGAGTGTACAGGGGGCGAATGGCTACACCTTC. This yields the protein CAWSVQGANGYTF.